A selection of T cell receptor beta chains follows, all from one sample in a study of blood T cell repertoires in COVID-19. Assay: immunoSEQ multiplex PCR; the TCRdb copy retains only in-frame clones and omits some. The table includes 310,000 or so clones, approximately 83% detected once. Sequencing was performed on peripheral blood. All receptors come from a woman between 25 and 40 years old who had recovered from COVID-19. CDR3s include the opening cysteine and the closing phenylalanine or tryptophan. The D gene is left open where the match is weak. Expanded clones are given a class, and other clones once, few, many or no size at all.

size: once
V: TRBV12-5
D: TRBD1
J: TRBJ1-1
CDR3: CASGGTGGLNTEAFF
DNA: TGTGCTAGTGGGGGAACAGGGGGCTTGAACACTGAAGCTTTCTTT

size: -
V: TRBV5-1
D: TRBD1
J: TRBJ2-3
CDR3: CASSTGQGGTDTQYF
DNA: TGCGCCAGCAGCACGGGACAGGGGGGGACAGATACGCAGTATTTT

size: -
V: TRBV2
D: TRBD1
J: TRBJ1-2
CDR3: CASSGGQGPNYGYTF
DNA: TGTGCCAGCAGTGGAGGACAGGGGCCAAACTATGGCTACACCTTC

size: once
V: TRBV5-1
D: TRBD2
J: TRBJ2-2
CDR3: CAARPSGDTGELFF
DNA: TGCGCCGCCCGGCCTAGCGGGGACACCGGGGAGCTGTTTTTT

size: -
V: TRBV19
D: -
J: TRBJ2-3
CDR3: CASSTAGTQVTDTQYF
DNA: TGTGCCAGTAGTACCGCCGGGACACAAGTCACAGATACGCAGTATTTT

size: -
V: TRBV5-6
D: TRBD1
J: TRBJ1-2
CDR3: CASSWVGTGGHGYTF
DNA: TGTGCCAGCAGCTGGGTTGGGACAGGGGGACATGGCTACACCTTC

size: -
V: TRBV3-1/TRBV3-2
D: TRBD1
J: TRBJ2-1
CDR3: CASSQKGQGANEQFF
DNA: TGTGCCAGCAGCCAAAAGGGACAGGGGGCAAATGAGCAGTTCTTC

size: once
V: TRBV7-9
D: TRBD1
J: TRBJ1-1
CDR3: CASSFGQGTGDTEAFF
DNA: TGTGCCAGCAGCTTCGGACAGGGGACGGGGGACACTGAAGCTTTCTTT

size: -
V: TRBV28
D: -
J: TRBJ2-1
CDR3: CASRTDTEQFF
DNA: TGTGCCAGCAGAACTGATACTGAGCAGTTCTTC

size: -
V: TRBV7-9
D: -
J: TRBJ2-7
CDR3: CASSPGVPPEQYF
DNA: TGTGCCAGCAGCCCGGGAGTCCCCCCCGAGCAGTACTTC

size: -
V: TRBV7-2
D: TRBD2
J: TRBJ2-5
CDR3: CASSSGLAGAETQYF
DNA: TGTGCCAGCAGCTCGGGACTAGCGGGAGCAGAGACCCAGTACTTC

size: -
V: TRBV3-1/TRBV3-2
D: -
J: TRBJ1-1
CDR3: CASSQQGTTEAFF
DNA: TGTGCCAGCAGCCAACAGGGGACCACTGAAGCTTTCTTT

size: -
V: TRBV19
D: -
J: TRBJ1-4
CDR3: CASSPGTLNEKLFF
DNA: TGTGCCAGTAGTCCCGGGACTTTGAACGAAAAACTGTTTTTT

size: once
V: TRBV19
D: -
J: TRBJ2-1
CDR3: CASSVPGLHPYNEQFF
DNA: TGTGCCAGTAGTGTACCGGGACTCCACCCCTACAATGAGCAGTTCTTC

size: -
V: TRBV9
D: -
J: TRBJ1-3
CDR3: CASSPRPTVIGNTIYF
DNA: TGTGCCAGCAGCCCGCGCCCGACAGTGATTGGAAACACCATATATTTT

size: -
V: TRBV3-1/TRBV3-2
D: -
J: TRBJ2-5
CDR3: CASSQVTPGVGETQYF
DNA: TGTGCCAGCAGCCAAGTCACCCCGGGGGTCGGGGAGACCCAGTACTTC

size: -
V: TRBV6-5
D: -
J: TRBJ2-1
CDR3: CASKAGIEQFF
DNA: TGTGCCAGCAAAGCAGGCATTGAGCAGTTCTTC

size: -
V: TRBV11-2
D: -
J: TRBJ2-5
CDR3: CASSSSAGGKETQYF
DNA: TGTGCCAGCAGCTCTTCAGCGGGTGGTAAAGAGACCCAGTACTTC

size: -
V: TRBV5-8
D: -
J: TRBJ2-3
CDR3: CASSLYSGTQYF
DNA: TGTGCCAGCAGCCTCTATTCGGGTACGCAGTATTTT

size: -
V: TRBV3-1/TRBV3-2
D: TRBD1
J: TRBJ1-2
CDR3: CASSQDSTGHSGYTF
DNA: TGTGCCAGCAGCCAAGATTCGACAGGGCATTCTGGCTACACCTTC

size: -
V: TRBV28
D: -
J: TRBJ2-7
CDR3: CATRGTGAYEQYF
DNA: TGTGCCACCAGGGGGACTGGAGCCTACGAGCAGTACTTC

size: -
V: TRBV3-1/TRBV3-2
D: TRBD2
J: TRBJ2-3
CDR3: CASSLIAGVADTQYF
DNA: TGTGCCAGCAGCCTTATAGCGGGAGTGGCAGATACGCAGTATTTT

size: -
V: TRBV3-1/TRBV3-2
D: TRBD1
J: TRBJ1-1
CDR3: CASSQRTGTEAFF
DNA: TGTGCCAGCAGTCAACGGACAGGGACTGAAGCTTTCTTT

size: -
V: TRBV6-1
D: -
J: TRBJ2-7
CDR3: CAARGSLYEQYF
DNA: TGCGCAGCCCGGGGGAGCCTCTACGAGCAGTACTTC

size: -
V: TRBV7-2
D: TRBD2
J: TRBJ2-3
CDR3: CASSPLAGVEYF
DNA: TGTGCCAGCAGCCCTCTAGCGGGAGTCGAGTATTTT

size: -
V: TRBV11-2
D: -
J: TRBJ2-7
CDR3: CASNRYRETGEQYF
DNA: TGTGCCAGCAACAGGTACAGGGAAACCGGGGAGCAGTACTTC

size: -
V: TRBV19
D: TRBD2
J: TRBJ2-7
CDR3: CASSDPGGVEQYF
DNA: TGTGCCAGTAGTGACCCCGGGGGGGTCGAGCAGTACTTC

size: once
V: TRBV7-2
D: -
J: TRBJ1-6
CDR3: CASSLWKGSPLHF
DNA: TGTGCCAGCAGCTTATGGAAGGGGTCACCCCTCCACTTT

size: -
V: TRBV18
D: -
J: TRBJ1-2
CDR3: CASSPPVLEHGYTF
DNA: TGTGCCAGCTCACCCCCTGTCCTAGAACATGGCTACACCTTC

size: -
V: TRBV27
D: -
J: TRBJ2-7
CDR3: CASRAEVGSYEQYF
DNA: TGTGCCAGCAGAGCCGAGGTGGGCTCCTACGAGCAGTACTTC

size: -
V: TRBV6-1
D: TRBD1
J: TRBJ2-5
CDR3: CASSDGTGPLETQYF
DNA: TGTGCCAGCAGTGACGGGACAGGGCCTCTGGAGACCCAGTACTTC

size: few
V: TRBV6-5
D: TRBD1
J: TRBJ1-5
CDR3: CASSRTGQGNQPQHF
DNA: TGTGCCAGCTCCCGCACGGGACAGGGGAATCAGCCCCAGCATTTT